The 26 T cell receptor beta chains listed next were all sequenced from one sample in a study of PD-1 blockade in classical Hodgkin lymphoma. The method was immunoSEQ multiplex PCR; TCRdb's version includes in-frame clones alone and lacks a portion of them. The repertoire consists of roughly 15,000 clones, with approximately 80% occurring once and the leading ten covering around 2%. Time point: cycle 4 day 1 (C4D1), after 6 weeks of nivolumab. Every patient experienced relapse after autologous stem cell transplantation, and brentuximab vedotin exposure varied. The study purified CD4+ T cells from thawed PBMCs using magnetic negative selection. This specimen consisted of CD4+ T cells from blood, obtained before the fourth cycle of nivolumab. All receptors come from a human donor with classical Hodgkin lymphoma.

V usage is TRBV6-5 and J usage is TRBJ1-5; possible D gene TRBD1, 6 bases. The CDR3 is made up of 13 amino acids. Trimming shortened V by 10 bases and J by 2 bases, and 12 bases separated the two germline ends. Germline values: CDR1 MNHEY, CDR2 SVGAGI. CDR3 region: CATQGTGNQPQHF. CDR3 DNA sequence: TGTGCCACCCAGGGGACGGGCAATCAGCCCCAGCATTTT.

This chain links TRBV14 with TRBJ2-5, with D tentatively TRBD2 (6 bases). This CDR3 has 16 residues. Germline V CDR1 and CDR2: SGHDN, FVKESK. Trimming left V 0 bases short and J 4 bases short, with 15 bases between. Here the CDR3 DNA reads TGTGCCAGCAGCCAAGATCGGGGGATTAGGGGAGAGACCCAGTACTTC. As protein: CASSQDRGIRGETQYF.

This chain links TRBV15 with TRBJ1-3, with D perhaps TRBD1 (5 bases). Germline values: CDR1 LNHNV, CDR2 YYDKDF (reference sequence). Trimming took off 3 bases at V and 4 bases at J, with 10 bases between the two ends. CDR3 size: 14 residues. CDR3 loop: CATSSGQGGNTIYF. The CDR3 DNA sequence: TGTGCCACCAGCAGCGGCCAGGGAGGAAACACCATATATTTT. The variable domain in full, completed from reference TRBV15 and TRBJ1-3, reads DAMVIQNPRYQVTQFGKPVTLSCSQTLNHNVMYWYQQKSSQAPKLLFHYYDKDFNNEADTPDNFQSRRPNTSFCFLDIRSPGLGDTAMYLCATSSGQGGNTIYFGEGSWLTVV.

This chain uses TRBV6-5 with TRBJ2-7; D unresolved. The CDR3 loop spans 15 amino acids. Per germline, CDR1 MNHEY and CDR2 SVGAGI. Trimming took 5 bases from V and 2 from J, leaving 16 bases between them. The CDR3, as DNA: TGTGCCAGCAGTCGGAGATCCGATGGCGCCTACGAGCAGTACTTC. This encodes CASSRRSDGAYEQYF.

This clone was observed once. Given the absence of the conserved phenylalanine or tryptophan at the CDR3 end, a read error is likely. This chain links TRBV5-1 with TRBJ1-2; D possibly corresponds to TRBD1 (5 bases). Trimming left V 4 bases short and J 8 bases short, with 18 bases between. Per the germline V gene, CDR1 is SGHRS and CDR2 is YFSETQ. This CDR3 contains 14 residues. As DNA, the CDR3 is TGCGCCAGCAGCCTAGGGGACGCTCTAACGGGCTACACCCTC. It is translated as CASSLGDALTGYTL.

The CDR3, as DNA: TGTGCCAGCCTACAGGGGAGCTCTGGGGCCAACGTCCTGACTTTC. It is translated as CASLQGSSGANVLTF. The chain combines TRBV18 with TRBJ2-6, with TRBD1 matching over 7 bases. CDR1 and CDR2 (germline): KGHSH, LQKENI. The junction had 4 bases not matched to a gene; V was cut back by 8 bases and J by 0 bases. The CDR3 runs 15 residues.

This chain connects TRBV18 to TRBJ2-1; TRBD1 aligns across 7 bases. Trimming cost V 6 bases and J 0 bases; bases outside gene matches: 5. The CDR3 totals 15 residues. Germline CDR1 and CDR2: KGHSH and LQKENI. The CDR3 protein is CASSPNRGSYNEQFF. As DNA, the CDR3 is TGTGCCAGCTCCCCAAACAGGGGCTCCTACAATGAGCAGTTCTTC.

The chain uses TRBV15 and TRBJ2-7; TRBD2 might be the D (6 bases). This CDR3 spans 15 amino acids. Trimming pared 5 bases from V and 4 bases from J, leaving 18 bases between. Germline V gives CDR1 LNHNV, CDR2 YYDKDF (reference sequence). In nucleotides, the CDR3 is TGTGCCACCAGCGCCGGCCGTGGGGGGTGGTACGAGCAGTACTTC. It specifies CATSAGRGGWYEQYF. Full variable domain (remainder filled in from reference TRBV15 and TRBJ2-7): DAMVIQNPRYQVTQFGKPVTLSCSQTLNHNVMYWYQQKSSQAPKLLFHYYDKDFNNEADTPDNFQSRRPNTSFCFLDIRSPGLGDTAMYLCATSAGRGGWYEQYFGPGTRLTVT.

The rearrangement uses TRBV27 and TRBJ1-4, with 7 bases fitting TRBD1. After removal of 5 bases from V and 12 bases from J, the junction contained 15 bases not matched to a gene. This CDR3 region has 15 residues. The germline V gene has CDR1 MNHEY and CDR2 SMNVEV (reference sequence). For the CDR3, the DNA is TGTGCCAGCAGTACGCGACAGGGAAATGAAAAGGAACTGTTTTTT. Residues: CASSTRQGNEKELFF.

The chain combines TRBV6-4 with TRBJ2-7; tentatively, D is TRBD1 (5 bases). This CDR3 has 16 amino acids. CDR1 is MRHNA and CDR2 is SNTAGT in the germline V gene. Trimming took 2 bases from V and 3 from J, leaving 17 bases between them. CDR3 DNA sequence: TGTGCCAGCAGTGACCTACGGTACCCAGGGCACTACGAGCAGTACTTC. This sequence encodes CASSDLRYPGHYEQYF.

The rearrangement joins TRBV28 to TRBJ2-7; 9 bases line up with TRBD2. CDR1 is MDHEN, CDR2 SYDVKM, per germline. V lost 5 bases and J lost 6; bases outside the gene matches: 14. There are 16 residues in the CDR3. The DNA for the CDR3 is TGTGCCAGCAGTGTAGGGGGGCTAGCGGGACGAGGCGAGCAGTACTTC. It yields the protein CASSVGGLAGRGEQYF. Full variable domain (missing parts from reference TRBV28 and TRBJ2-7): DVKVTQSSRYLVKRTGEKVFLECVQDMDHENMFWYRQDPGLGLRLIYFSYDVKMKEKGDIPEGYSVSREKKERFSLILESASTNQTSMYLCASSVGGLAGRGEQYFGPGTRLTVT.

The V gene is TRBV2, the J gene TRBJ2-7; tentatively, D is TRBD1 (5 bases). The CDR3 spans 12 residues. Germline V gives CDR1 SNHLY, CDR2 FYNNEI. V was clipped by 4 bases and J by 3 bases, with 7 bases between them. CDR3 region: CASSADNYEQYF. The CDR3 nucleotides are TGTGCCAGCAGTGCGGACAACTACGAGCAGTACTTC.

The V gene is TRBV7-8, the J gene TRBJ2-7; 9 bases align to TRBD1. Trimming took 1 base from V and 2 from J; bases not matched to a gene: 12. The CDR3 totals 18 residues. CDR1 and CDR2 (germline): SGHVS, FQNEAQ. The CDR3 DNA reads as TGTGCCAGCAGCTTAGGCGAGGTAAACAGGGGGCTAACCTACGAGCAGTACTTC. Amino acids: CASSLGEVNRGLTYEQYF.

CDR3 sequence reads: CASRSRPDNQPQHF. The DNA of the CDR3 is TGTGCCAGTAGATCCCGTCCGGACAATCAGCCCCAGCATTTT. The V and J genes are TRBV19 and TRBJ1-5; D uncertain. The CDR3 runs to 14 residues. CDR1 is LNHDA, CDR2 SQIVND, per germline (reference sequence). Deletions cut 6 bases from V and 3 bases from J, with 12 bases between.

V usage is TRBV5-5 and J usage is TRBJ2-7; D is ambiguous. The CDR3 is 11 residues long. Per the germline V gene, CDR1 is SGHKS and CDR2 is YYEKEE (reference sequence). Trimming shortened V by 2 bases and J by 5 bases, and 5 bases separated the two germline ends. The CDR3 reads CASSFYDEQYF. DNA for the CDR3: TGTGCCAGCAGCTTTTACGACGAGCAGTACTTC.

This clone was observed a few times. The chain couples TRBV29-1 to TRBJ2-5; perhaps TRBD2 as D (5 bases). This CDR3 spans 13 amino acids. V lost 3 bases to trimming and J lost 5 bases, with 13 bases between them. The germline V gene has CDR1 SQVTM and CDR2 ANQGSEA. The CDR3 DNA reads TGCAGCGTTGATTTAGGCGGGCTTGAGACCCAGTACTTC. As protein: CSVDLGGLETQYF.

The chain has TRBV6-1 and TRBJ1-5, with D tentatively TRBD1 (5 bases). The CDR3 has 14 residues. Germline-derived CDR1 and CDR2 are MNHNS and SASEGT. V dropped 3 bases and J dropped 0 bases, with 6 bases sitting between them. The CDR3 DNA follows: TGTGCCAGCAGTGAGACAGATAGCAATCAGCCCCAGCATTTT. As protein: CASSETDSNQPQHF.

This clone was counted only a few times. The gene calls are TRBV7-9 and TRBJ1-1, with TRBD1 as a possible D gene (5 bases). Per the germline V gene, CDR1 is SEHNR and CDR2 is FQNEAQ (reference sequence). CDR3 length: 11 residues. V lost 2 bases and J 10 bases, leaving 8 bases between the germline ends. The CDR3 DNA is TGTGCCAGCAGCTTAACCGGGACAGCTTTCTTT. This gives the protein CASSLTGTAFF. Full variable domain (missing parts from reference TRBV7-9 and TRBJ1-1): DTGVSQNPRHKITKRGQNVTFRCDPISEHNRLYWYRQTLGQGPEFLTYFQNEAQLEKSRLLSDRFSAERPKGSFSTLEIQRTEQGDSAMYLCASSLTGTAFFGQGTRLTVV.

This chain joins TRBV7-9 and TRBJ2-2; 7 bases are shared with TRBD2. In germline, CDR1 is SEHNR, CDR2 FQNEAQ (reference sequence). The CDR3 sequence is 15 residues long. CDR3 in amino acids: CVVPALADDTGELFF. The DNA of the CDR3 is TGTGTCGTACCCGCGCTAGCGGACGACACCGGGGAGCTGTTTTTT.

The rearrangement links TRBV11-2 to TRBJ2-1; D could derive from TRBD1 or TRBD2 (5 bases each). This CDR3 contains 13 residues. The germline CDR1 and CDR2 sequences are SGHAT and FQNNGV. V dropped 5 bases and J dropped 14 bases, with 19 bases sitting between them. CDR3 sequence (DNA): TGTGCCAGCAGCCCCCCCACCGGGACCGCGGAGTTCTTC. This encodes CASSPPTGTAEFF.

The gene calls are TRBV19 and TRBJ2-1; the D gene is possibly TRBD1 (6 bases). V lost 4 bases and J lost 10, with 14 bases in between. Germline CDR1 reads LNHDA; CDR2 reads SQIVND (reference sequence). The CDR3 has 13 amino acids. The DNA for the CDR3 is TGTGCCAGTAGTAGAGTCAGGGGAAACGAGCAGTTCTTC. Translation gives CASSRVRGNEQFF.

The chain joins TRBV9 to TRBJ1-2, with a possible D match to TRBD1 (5 bases). The CDR3 has 15 residues. Germline CDR1 SGDLS, CDR2 YYNGEE. Trimming pared 4 bases from V and 2 bases from J, leaving 15 bases between. CDR3 bases: TGTGCCAGCAGCCCAACGAACCGGGACAACTATGGCTACACCTTC. Translation gives CASSPTNRDNYGYTF.

V is TRBV15 and J is TRBJ2-7; D perhaps matches TRBD1 (6 bases). Trimming shortened V by 5 bases and J by 3 bases, and 11 bases separated the two germline ends. This CDR3 has 13 amino acids. Germline lookup yields CDR1 LNHNV and CDR2 YYDKDF (reference sequence). The CDR3 here is CATSRGQNYEQYF. The CDR3, as DNA: TGTGCCACCAGCCGGGGACAAAACTACGAGCAGTACTTC.

J is TRBJ1-4 and V is TRBV18, with TRBD1 matching 7 bases. V lost 0 bases to trimming and J lost 8 bases; unmatched junction nucleotides: 6. Germline V gene data show CDR1 as KGHSH and CDR2 as LQKENI. This CDR3 contains 15 residues. CDR3 protein: CASSPPGQSGEKLFF. DNA for the CDR3: TGTGCCAGCTCACCACCGGGACAGTCTGGGGAAAAACTGTTTTTT.

The V gene is TRBV6-5, the J gene TRBJ1-5, with unresolved D. This CDR3 region has 12 residues. CDR1 is MNHEY, CDR2 SVGAGI, per germline. V gave up 6 bases and J gave up 9 bases, with 12 bases separating them. CDR3 nucleotide sequence: TGTGCCAGCAGGCCAGCCTTTGGGCCCCAGCATTTT. It is translated as CASRPAFGPQHF.

The rearrangement uses TRBV7-2 and TRBJ1-5, with no clear D. Trimming shortened V by 0 bases and J by 3 bases, and 3 bases separated the two germline ends. CDR3 size: 13 residues. CDR1 SGHTA and CDR2 FQGNSA come from the germline V gene. The CDR3 DNA follows: TGTGCCAGCAGCTTAGCGCCCAATCAGCCCCAGCATTTT. It translates to CASSLAPNQPQHF.